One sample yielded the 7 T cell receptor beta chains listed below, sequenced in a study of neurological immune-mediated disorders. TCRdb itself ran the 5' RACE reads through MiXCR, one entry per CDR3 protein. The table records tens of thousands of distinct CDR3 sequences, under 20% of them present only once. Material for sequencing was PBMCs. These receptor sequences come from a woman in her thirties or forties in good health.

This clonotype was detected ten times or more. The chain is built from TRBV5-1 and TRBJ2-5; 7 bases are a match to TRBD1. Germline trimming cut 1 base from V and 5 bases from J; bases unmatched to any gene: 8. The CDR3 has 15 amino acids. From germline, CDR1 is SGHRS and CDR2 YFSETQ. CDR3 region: CASSLNPQGDETQYF. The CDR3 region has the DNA TGCGCCAGCAGCTTGAACCCCCAGGGGGACGAGACCCAGTACTTC. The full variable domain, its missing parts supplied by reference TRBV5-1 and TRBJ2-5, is KAGVTQTPRYLIKTRGQQVTLSCSPISGHRSVSWYQQTPGQGLQFLFEYFSETQRNKGNFPGRFSGRQFSNSRSEMNVSTLELGDSALYLCASSLNPQGDETQYFGPGTRLLVL.

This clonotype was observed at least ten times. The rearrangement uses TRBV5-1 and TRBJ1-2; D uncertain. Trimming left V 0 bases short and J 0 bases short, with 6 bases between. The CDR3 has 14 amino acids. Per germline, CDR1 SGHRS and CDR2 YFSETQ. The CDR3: CASSLEYSNYGYTF. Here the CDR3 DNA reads TGCGCCAGCAGCTTGGAGTACTCTAACTATGGCTACACCTTC.

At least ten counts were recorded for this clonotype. The CDR3 loop is CASSLTGQGIYNSPLHF. The CDR3 coding sequence is TGTGCCAGCAGCCTTACGGGACAGGGGATCTATAATTCACCCCTCCACTTT. J is TRBJ1-6 and V is TRBV7-2; 10 bases align to TRBD1. Germline V gene data show CDR1 as SGHTA and CDR2 as FQGNSA. V dropped 5 bases and J dropped 3; count of bases not matched to a gene: 7. The CDR3 contains 17 residues.

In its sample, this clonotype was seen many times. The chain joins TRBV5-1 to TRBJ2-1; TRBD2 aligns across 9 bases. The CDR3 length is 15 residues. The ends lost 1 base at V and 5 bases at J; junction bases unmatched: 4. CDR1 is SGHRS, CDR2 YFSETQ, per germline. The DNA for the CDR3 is TGCGCCAGCAGCTTGTCGGTAGCGGGAGACAATGAGCAGTTCTTC. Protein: CASSLSVAGDNEQFF.

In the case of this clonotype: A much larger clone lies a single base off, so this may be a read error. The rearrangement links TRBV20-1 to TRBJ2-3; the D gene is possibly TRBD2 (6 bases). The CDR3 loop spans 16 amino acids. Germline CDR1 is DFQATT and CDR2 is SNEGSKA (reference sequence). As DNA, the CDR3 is TGCAGTGCTAGACCCCCCGGAGGGGCTAGCACAGATTCGCAGTATTTT. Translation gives CSARPPGGASTDSQYF.

The CDR3 DNA is TGCAGTGCTAGAGATAGAGGGGGCTACGAGCAGTACTTC. Protein product: CSARDRGGYEQYF. This chain uses TRBV20-1 with TRBJ2-7, with a tentative D call TRBD1 (6 bases). Germline V gene data show CDR1 as DFQATT and CDR2 as SNEGSKA (reference sequence). CDR3 size: 13 residues. V was cut by 0 bases and J by 3 bases, with 9 bases left in between.

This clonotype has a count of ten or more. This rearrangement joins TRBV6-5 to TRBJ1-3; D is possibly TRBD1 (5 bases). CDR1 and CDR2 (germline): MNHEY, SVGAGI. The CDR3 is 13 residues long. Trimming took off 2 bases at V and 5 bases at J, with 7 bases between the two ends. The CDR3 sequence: CASSYGGRNTIYF. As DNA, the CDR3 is TGTGCCAGCAGTTACGGGGGACGAAACACCATATATTTT.